Each of the 25 T cell receptor beta chains below was sequenced from the same sample in a study of CD8 T cells in Susac syndrome. Random hexamers primed reverse transcription of about 0.5 to 1 ug RNA. TCRdb reanalysed the immunoSEQ multiplex PCR reads using MiXCR and keeps one entry per CDR3 protein. The sample shows 100,000 to 150,000 distinct CDR3 sequences, approximately 95% of them seen only once. The specimen sequenced was CD8+ T cells from PBMCs. The receptors were gathered from a human donor with multiple sclerosis.

CDR3 sequence: CASSPLGGAYNEQFF. CDR3 coding DNA: TGTGCCAGCAGTCCTCTAGGGGGGGCCTACAATGAGCAGTTCTTC. This chain connects TRBV6-2 or TRBV6-3 to TRBJ2-1, with D possibly being TRBD2 (7 bases). The CDR3 is made up of 15 amino acids. CDR1 is MNHEY, CDR2 SVGEGT, per germline. V was cut by 5 bases and J by 2 bases, with 13 bases left in between.

V gene TRBV20-1 combines with J gene TRBJ2-1; TRBD2 matches at 9 bases. The CDR3 has 16 residues. Germline V gene lookup returns CDR1 DFQATT and CDR2 SNEGSKA (reference sequence). V shed 0 bases, J shed 12 bases, and the junction held 15 bases outside the gene matches. In nucleotides, the CDR3 is TGCAGTGCTAGAGAGTGGGACTCCTTAAGCGGGAGGTTGCAGTTCTTC. Its protein is CSAREWDSLSGRLQFF.

The gene calls are TRBV6-1 and TRBJ1-4, with 7 bases matching TRBD1. Germline-derived CDR1 and CDR2 are MNHNS and SASEGT. CDR3 length: 15 amino acids. The ends lost 2 bases at V and 10 bases at J; junction bases unmatched: 10. CDR3 region: CASSESRGGLGKLFF. Written as DNA, the CDR3 is TGTGCCAGCAGTGAATCACGAGGGGGCCTCGGAAAACTGTTTTTT.

This chain joins TRBV7-2 and TRBJ2-3; tentative D call: TRBD2 (5 bases). Germline values: CDR1 SGHTA, CDR2 FQGNSA. Between the trimmed V and J ends, which lost 1 base and 5 bases, there was a span of 25 bases. The CDR3 consists of 19 residues. As DNA, the CDR3 is TGTGCCAGCAGCTTAGGCCCACCTCGGACTTCCCGGGCTGGAGATACGCAGTATTTT. Its protein product is CASSLGPPRTSRAGDTQYF.

This chain joins TRBV12-3 or TRBV12-4 and TRBJ1-3; D gene uncertain. Between the trimmed V and J ends, which lost 7 bases and 4 bases, there was a span of 5 bases. The CDR3 runs 11 residues. The CDR3 is CASTGGNTIYF. In DNA form, the CDR3 reads TGTGCCAGCACGGGCGGAAACACCATATATTTT.

The V and J genes are TRBV27 and TRBJ1-1; 12 positions match TRBD1. CDR1 and CDR2 from the germline V gene are MNHEY and SMNVEV (reference sequence). The ends lost 4 bases at V and 5 bases at J; junction bases unmatched: 2. The length of the CDR3 is 14 residues. CDR3 protein: CASSWDRGRTEAFF. The CDR3 DNA is TGTGCCAGCAGTTGGGACAGGGGGCGTACTGAAGCTTTCTTT.

The chain employs TRBV12-5 and TRBJ2-7; 8 bases match TRBD1. The CDR3 totals 15 residues. Germline V gene sequence: CDR1 LGHNT, CDR2 FRNRAP. J gave up 3 bases and V 1 base, and 5 bases lay outside the gene matches. The CDR3 coding sequence is TGTGCTAGTGGTTTGGCCGACAGGGGAGGCTACGAGCAGTACTTC. This sequence encodes CASGLADRGGYEQYF.

The chain links TRBV27 to TRBJ2-2; TRBD2 matches at 7 bases. CDR1 and CDR2 (germline): MNHEY, SMNVEV (reference sequence). Unmatched junction bases numbered 13, after V lost 5 bases and J lost 7 bases. This CDR3 is built from 16 residues. For the CDR3, the DNA is TGTGCCAGCAGTCCCACTTGGCGGGAGATTATCGGGGAGCTGTTTTTT. Residues: CASSPTWREIIGELFF.

V usage is TRBV6-1 and J usage is TRBJ2-7; D not resolved. CDR3 length: 13 residues. V lost 1 base and J lost 3, with 7 bases in between. Germline-derived CDR1 and CDR2 are MNHNS and SASEGT. CDR3: CASSEGQIYEQYV. The CDR3 coding sequence is TGTGCCAGCAGTGAAGGGCAGATCTACGAGCAGTACGTC.

This chain joins TRBV2 and TRBJ2-7, with no clear D. CDR3 size: 12 residues. Deletions cut 6 bases from V and 3 bases from J, with 9 bases between. In germline, CDR1 is SNHLY, CDR2 FYNNEI. The CDR3: CASSPYDYEQYV. The CDR3 DNA reads as TGTGCCAGCAGCCCTTACGACTACGAGCAGTACGTC.

The CDR3 loop reads CASSQERVTNEKLFF. CDR3 DNA sequence: TGCGCCAGCAGCCAAGAAAGGGTAACTAATGAAAAACTGTTTTTT. The chain joins TRBV4-1 to TRBJ1-4; D is ambiguous. CDR3 length: 15 residues. CDR1 MGHRA and CDR2 YSYEKL come from the germline V gene. The V end lost 0 bases, the J end lost 1 base, and 6 bases lay between the germline ends.

The CDR3 nucleotides are TGCAGTGCTAGCCTGAGTCGGGATGAGCAGTTCTTC. Residues: CSASLSRDEQFF. The chain couples TRBV20-1 to TRBJ2-1; the D is unclear. Germline V CDR1 and CDR2: DFQATT, SNEGSKA (reference sequence). The V end was cut by 3 bases, the J end by 8 bases, with 11 bases between. The CDR3 runs 12 residues.

The chain employs TRBV13 and TRBJ2-7; 9 nucleotides agree with TRBD2. The ends lost 3 bases at V and 3 bases at J; junction bases unmatched: 12. The CDR3 consists of 17 residues. Germline V CDR1 and CDR2: PRHDT, FYEKMQ (reference sequence). The chain's CDR3 is CASSLDYSGGDGYEQYF. The CDR3 region has the DNA TGTGCCAGCAGCTTGGATTATAGCGGGGGCGACGGCTACGAGCAGTACTTC.

This chain joins TRBV2 and TRBJ2-7; 7 nucleotides agree with TRBD2. Looked up from germline, CDR1 is SNHLY and CDR2 is FYNNEI. After removal of 2 bases from V and 5 bases from J, the junction contained 9 bases not matched to a gene. The CDR3 sequence is 15 residues long. CDR3 loop: CASSEFQRGPHEQYF. CDR3 nucleotides: TGTGCCAGCAGTGAATTCCAGCGGGGTCCCCACGAGCAGTACTTC.

This clonotype was counted a single time. V gene TRBV7-9 combines with J gene TRBJ2-5; D call uncertain. CDR1 is SEHNR and CDR2 is FQNEAQ in the germline V gene (reference sequence). The V gene lost 3 bases and the J gene lost 3 bases, with 14 bases spanning the gap. The CDR3 length is 15 residues. Here the CDR3 DNA reads TGTGCCAGCAGCTTCGGCCCACGGGCGAAAGAGACCCAGTACTTC. It encodes CASSFGPRAKETQYF.

This chain connects TRBV3-1 to TRBJ1-2; perhaps TRBD1 as D (5 bases). The CDR3 sequence is 14 residues long. Germline V gene lookup returns CDR1 LGHDT and CDR2 YNNKEL (reference sequence). V was trimmed by 1 base and J by 4 bases, leaving 10 bases between them. CDR3 DNA sequence: TGTGCCAGCAGCCAAGGGGTAGGGGCCTATGGCTACACCTTC. This translates into CASSQGVGAYGYTF.

V gene TRBV9 combines with J gene TRBJ2-1, with TRBD2 matching 10 bases. Looked up from germline, CDR1 is SGDLS and CDR2 is YYNGEE. CDR3 length equals 15 residues. V shed 2 bases and J 4 bases; nucleotides not matched to a gene: 3. Here the CDR3 DNA reads TGTGCCAGCAGCGTTACTAGCGGGGCGTACAATGAGCAGTTCTTC. It is translated as CASSVTSGAYNEQFF.

The chain links TRBV28 to TRBJ2-2; no definite D call. V was cut by 5 bases and J by 2 bases, with 12 bases left in between. The CDR3 extends over 15 amino acids. Germline loops: CDR1 MDHEN, CDR2 SYDVKM. The CDR3: CASSLVYPNTGELFF. In nucleotides, the CDR3 is TGTGCCAGCAGTCTGGTTTACCCTAACACCGGGGAGCTGTTTTTT. Together with reference TRBV28 and TRBJ2-2, the CDR3 gives the full variable domain: DVKVTQSSRYLVKRTGEKVFLECVQDMDHENMFWYRQDPGLGLRLIYFSYDVKMKEKGDIPEGYSVSREKKERFSLILESASTNQTSMYLCASSLVYPNTGELFFGEGSRLTVL.

The chain joins TRBV6-2 or TRBV6-3 to TRBJ2-2; 9 positions match TRBD2. Losses at the gene ends were 6 bases for V and 4 bases for J; bases not matched to a gene: 6. The CDR3 is made up of 15 amino acids. Germline loops: CDR1 MNHEY, CDR2 SVGEGT. This CDR3 is CASRRTSEPTGELFF. The CDR3 DNA reads TGTGCCAGCAGACGGACTAGCGAGCCCACCGGGGAGCTGTTTTTT.

CDR3 in DNA: TGTGCCAGCAGCCGACAAGACAGTTCCTACGAGCAGTACTTC. This encodes CASSRQDSSYEQYF. This rearrangement joins TRBV6-6 to TRBJ2-7, with D possibly matching TRBD1 (5 bases). CDR1 and CDR2 from the germline V gene are MNHNY and SVGAGI (reference sequence). The length of the CDR3 is 14 residues. V was shortened by 6 bases and J by 1 base, with 13 bases between the two germline ends.

The V call is TRBV5-6, the J call TRBJ1-2; 10 bases map to TRBD1. Germline V CDR1 and CDR2: SGHDT, YYEEEE. Trimming took 0 bases from V and 8 from J; bases not matched to a gene: 7. The CDR3 runs to 15 residues. As DNA, the CDR3 is TGTGCCAGCAGCTTGGGGTTGGGGACAGGGGAAGGCTACACCTTC. Its protein product is CASSLGLGTGEGYTF.

This chain joins TRBV5-1 and TRBJ2-1, with TRBD2 matching over 14 bases. CDR1 and CDR2 (germline): SGHRS, YFSETQ. This CDR3 has 16 residues. The J segment lost 10 bases and the V segment lost 4 bases, leaving 10 bases of the junction unmatched. Here the CDR3 reads CASSPRLAGGPTEQFF. CDR3 coding DNA: TGCGCCAGCAGCCCCAGACTAGCGGGAGGGCCCACCGAGCAGTTCTTC.

The chain recombines TRBV15 with TRBJ2-6, with D perhaps TRBD2 (5 bases). Germline V lookup: CDR1 LNHNV, CDR2 YYDKDF (reference sequence). V was trimmed by 5 bases and J by 6 bases, leaving 26 bases between them. This CDR3 has 19 amino acids. DNA of the CDR3: TGTGCCACCAGCGGCCGCCAGGACGGAGGACGGTATGTGGCCAACGTCCTGACTTTC. Translation: CATSGRQDGGRYVANVLTF.

The chain carries TRBV3-1 and TRBJ1-5, with TRBD1 identical over 8 bases. The CDR3 contains 14 residues. Trimming took 4 bases from V and 4 from J; bases not matched to a gene: 3. CDR1 is LGHDT, CDR2 YNNKEL, per germline (reference sequence). DNA of the CDR3: TGTGCCAGCAGCCGCCAGGGGGCGAATCAGCCCCAGCATTTT. It encodes CASSRQGANQPQHF. Full variable domain (rest looked up from reference TRBV3-1 and TRBJ1-5): DTAVSQTPKYLVTQMGNDKSIKCEQNLGHDTMYWYKQDSKKFLKIMFSYNNKELIINETVPNRFSPKSPDKAHLNLHINSLELGDSAVYFCASSRQGANQPQHFGDGTRLSIL.

This clonotype has just one count. The chain has TRBV7-9 and TRBJ2-7; D ambiguous. The V gene's germline CDR1 is SEHNR and CDR2 FQNEAQ (reference sequence). This CDR3 comprises 14 residues. Between the trimmed V and J ends, which lost 5 bases and 2 bases, there was a span of 13 bases. CDR3 bases: TGTGCCAGCAGCCACCGATACCGGCCCTACGAGCAGTACGTC. This translates into CASSHRYRPYEQYV.